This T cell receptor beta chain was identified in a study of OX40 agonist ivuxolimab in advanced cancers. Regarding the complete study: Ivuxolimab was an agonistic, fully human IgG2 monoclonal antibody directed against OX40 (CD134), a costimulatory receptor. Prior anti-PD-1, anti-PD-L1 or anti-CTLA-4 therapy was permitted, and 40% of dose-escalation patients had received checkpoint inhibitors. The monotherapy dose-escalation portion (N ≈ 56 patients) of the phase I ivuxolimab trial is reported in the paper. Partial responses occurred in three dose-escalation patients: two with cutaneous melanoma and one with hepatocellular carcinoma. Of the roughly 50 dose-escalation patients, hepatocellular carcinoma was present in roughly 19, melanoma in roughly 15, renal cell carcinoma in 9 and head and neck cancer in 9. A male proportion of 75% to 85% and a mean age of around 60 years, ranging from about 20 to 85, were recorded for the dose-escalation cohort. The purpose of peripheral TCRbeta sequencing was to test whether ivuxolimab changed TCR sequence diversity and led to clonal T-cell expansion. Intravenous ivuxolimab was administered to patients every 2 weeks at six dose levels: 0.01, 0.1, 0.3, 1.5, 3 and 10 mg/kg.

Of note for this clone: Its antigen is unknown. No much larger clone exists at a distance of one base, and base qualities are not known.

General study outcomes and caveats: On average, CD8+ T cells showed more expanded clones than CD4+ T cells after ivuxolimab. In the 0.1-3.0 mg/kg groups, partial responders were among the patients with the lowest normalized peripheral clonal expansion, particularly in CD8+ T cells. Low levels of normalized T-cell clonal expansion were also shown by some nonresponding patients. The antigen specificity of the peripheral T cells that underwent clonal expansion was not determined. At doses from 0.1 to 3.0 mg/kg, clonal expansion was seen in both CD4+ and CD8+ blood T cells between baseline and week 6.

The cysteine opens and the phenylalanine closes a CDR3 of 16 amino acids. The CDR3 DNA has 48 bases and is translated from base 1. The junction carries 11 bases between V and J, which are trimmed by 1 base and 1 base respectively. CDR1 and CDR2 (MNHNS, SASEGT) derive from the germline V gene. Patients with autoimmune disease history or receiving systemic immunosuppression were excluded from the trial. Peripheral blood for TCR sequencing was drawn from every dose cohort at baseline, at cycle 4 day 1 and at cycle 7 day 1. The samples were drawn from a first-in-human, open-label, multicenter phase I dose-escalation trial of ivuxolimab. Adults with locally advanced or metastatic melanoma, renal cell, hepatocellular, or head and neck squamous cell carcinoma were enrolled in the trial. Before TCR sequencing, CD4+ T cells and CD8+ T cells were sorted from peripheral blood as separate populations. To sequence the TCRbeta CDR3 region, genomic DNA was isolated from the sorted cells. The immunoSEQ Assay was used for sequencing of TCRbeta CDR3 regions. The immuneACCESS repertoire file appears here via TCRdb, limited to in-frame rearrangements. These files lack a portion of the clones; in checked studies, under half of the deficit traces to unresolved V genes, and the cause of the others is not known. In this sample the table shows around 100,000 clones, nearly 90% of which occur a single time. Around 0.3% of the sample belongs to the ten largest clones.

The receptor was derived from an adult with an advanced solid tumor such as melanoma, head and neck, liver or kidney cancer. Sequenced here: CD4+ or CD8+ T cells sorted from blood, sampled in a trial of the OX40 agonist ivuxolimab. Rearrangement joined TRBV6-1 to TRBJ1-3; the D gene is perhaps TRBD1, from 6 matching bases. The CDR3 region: CASSEVGGESGNTIYF. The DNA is TGTGCCAGCAGTGAAGTGGGGGGCGAGTCTGGAAACACCATATATTTT.